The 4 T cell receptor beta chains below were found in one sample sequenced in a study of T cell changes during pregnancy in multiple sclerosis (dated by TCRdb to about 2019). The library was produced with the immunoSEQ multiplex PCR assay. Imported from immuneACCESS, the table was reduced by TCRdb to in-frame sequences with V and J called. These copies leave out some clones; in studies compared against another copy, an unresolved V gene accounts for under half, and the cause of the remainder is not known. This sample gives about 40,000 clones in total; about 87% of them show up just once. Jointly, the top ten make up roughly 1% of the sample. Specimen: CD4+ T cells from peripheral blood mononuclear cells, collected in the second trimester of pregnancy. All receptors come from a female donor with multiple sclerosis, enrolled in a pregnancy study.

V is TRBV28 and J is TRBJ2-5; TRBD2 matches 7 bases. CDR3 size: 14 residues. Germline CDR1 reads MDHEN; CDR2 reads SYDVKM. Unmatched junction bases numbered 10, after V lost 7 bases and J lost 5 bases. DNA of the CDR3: TGTGCCAGCACTAACCTGGGGGGGTGGGAGACCCAGTACTTC. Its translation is CASTNLGGWETQYF.

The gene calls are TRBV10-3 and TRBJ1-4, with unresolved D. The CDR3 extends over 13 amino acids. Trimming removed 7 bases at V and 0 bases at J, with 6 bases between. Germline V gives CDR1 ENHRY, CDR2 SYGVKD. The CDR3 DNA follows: TGTGCCATCAAAGCTGCAACTAATGAAAAACTGTTTTTT. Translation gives CAIKAATNEKLFF.

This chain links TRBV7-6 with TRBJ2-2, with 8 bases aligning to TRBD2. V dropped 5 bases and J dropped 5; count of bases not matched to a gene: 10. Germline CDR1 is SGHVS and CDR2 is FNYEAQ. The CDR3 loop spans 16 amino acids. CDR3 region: CASSTSGGPTTGELFF. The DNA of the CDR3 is TGTGCCAGCAGCACCTCGGGAGGGCCTACGACCGGGGAGCTGTTTTTT.

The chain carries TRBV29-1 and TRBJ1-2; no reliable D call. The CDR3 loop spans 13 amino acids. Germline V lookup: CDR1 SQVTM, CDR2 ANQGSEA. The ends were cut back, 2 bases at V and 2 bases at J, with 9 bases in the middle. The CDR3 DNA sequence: TGCAGCGTTGAAACGTATCAGAACTATGGCTACACCTTC. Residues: CSVETYQNYGYTF.